These 13 T cell receptor beta chains share one sample of origin, sequenced in a study of blood T cell repertoires in COVID-19. Sequencing was performed with immunoSEQ multiplex PCR; in TCRdb, only in-frame clones are kept and a portion is missing. The repertoire holds about 150,000 clones, less than 90% seen once, with roughly an eighth in the top ten. The specimen was peripheral blood. The receptors shown here come from a man younger than 30 with active or convalescent COVID-19.

The J gene is TRBJ1-6, the V gene TRBV5-1; 8 bases agree with TRBD1. With 3 bases clipped from V and 6 bases from J, the junction kept 5 bases outside the gene matches. This CDR3 comprises 15 residues. Germline values: CDR1 SGHRS, CDR2 YFSETQ. This CDR3 reads CASSSGTGLNSPLHF. For the CDR3, the DNA is TGCGCCAGCAGCTCCGGGACAGGACTTAATTCACCCCTCCACTTT.

The rearrangement links TRBV5-1 to TRBJ1-2, with a tentative D call TRBD1 (6 bases). Germline CDR1 is SGHRS and CDR2 is YFSETQ. The CDR3 runs to 16 residues. The germline V and J ends were trimmed by 4 bases and 0 bases, with 16 bases remaining between them. CDR3 protein: CASSTGSILANYGYTF. The CDR3 DNA sequence: TGCGCCAGCAGCACAGGGTCGATACTAGCTAACTATGGCTACACCTTC.

This clone showed up just a few times. This chain uses TRBV29-1 with TRBJ1-1; 10 bases map to TRBD1. Germline-derived CDR1 and CDR2 are SQVTM and ANQGSEA. V shed 3 bases and J 5 bases; nucleotides not matched to a gene: 9. The length of the CDR3 is 15 residues. This CDR3 reads CSVESRDRGWTEAFF. The CDR3 DNA sequence: TGCAGCGTTGAGTCTCGGGACAGGGGCTGGACTGAAGCTTTCTTT.

This clone turned up a few times. V usage is TRBV19 and J usage is TRBJ1-6; 7 nucleotides agree with TRBD1. The CDR3 consists of 16 residues. Losses at the gene ends were 3 bases for V and 2 bases for J; bases not matched to a gene: 4. Germline-derived CDR1 and CDR2 are LNHDA and SQIVND (reference sequence). CDR3: CASSMTGITYNSPLHF. CDR3 nucleotide sequence: TGTGCCAGTAGTATGACAGGGATCACCTATAATTCACCCCTCCACTTT.

This chain connects TRBV2 to TRBJ2-2; 14 bases match TRBD2. The CDR3 extends over 17 amino acids. The trim removed 6 bases at V and 4 bases at J, leaving 7 bases unmatched. Germline V lookup: CDR1 SNHLY, CDR2 FYNNEI. The CDR3 DNA reads as TGTGCCAGCAGACGGACTAGCGGGAGGCTGGGCACCGGGGAGCTGTTTTTT. Residues: CASRRTSGRLGTGELFF.

This sequence joins TRBV29-1 and TRBJ1-5; 7 bases line up with TRBD1. The V gene end was trimmed by 3 bases and the J gene end by 1 base; junction bases not matched to a gene: 6. CDR1 and CDR2 from the germline V gene are SQVTM and ANQGSEA. CDR3 length: 15 amino acids. CDR3: CSVDLYRGSNQPQHF. In DNA, the CDR3 is TGCAGCGTTGATTTGTACAGGGGAAGCAATCAGCCCCAGCATTTT.

The V and J genes are TRBV5-5 and TRBJ2-2, with 8 bases lining up with TRBD2. The ends lost 2 bases at V and 0 bases at J; junction bases unmatched: 6. Looked up from germline, CDR1 is SGHKS and CDR2 is YYEKEE (reference sequence). The CDR3 consists of 17 residues. CDR3 nucleotide sequence: TGTGCCAGCAGCTTCACCGGGGGGGCTGCGAACACCGGGGAGCTGTTTTTT. Residues: CASSFTGGAANTGELFF.

The chain joins TRBV2 to TRBJ2-5, with a tentative D call TRBD2 (6 bases). The V and J ends lost 0 bases and 7 bases respectively, with 12 bases between them. The length of the CDR3 is 14 residues. Per germline, CDR1 SNHLY and CDR2 FYNNEI. The CDR3 DNA reads as TGTGCCAGCAGTGAAGCGGGAGGATTAGGGACCCAGTACTTC. Translated, it gives CASSEAGGLGTQYF.

The chain carries TRBV19 and TRBJ1-1; D might be TRBD1 (5 bases). CDR1 is LNHDA and CDR2 is SQIVND in the germline V gene (reference sequence). Trimming took off 6 bases at V and 5 bases at J, with 19 bases between the two ends. The CDR3 spans 15 residues. Written as DNA, the CDR3 is TGTGCCAGTAGCTCGGGACTCACTCCGGGGACTGAAGCTTTCTTT. Translation gives CASSSGLTPGTEAFF. The full variable domain, completed using reference TRBV19 and TRBJ1-1, is DGGITQSPKYLFRKEGQNVTLSCEQNLNHDAMYWYRQDPGQGLRLIYYSQIVNDFQKGDIAEGYSVSREKKESFPLTVTSAQKNPTAFYLCASSSGLTPGTEAFFGQGTRLTVV.

This rearrangement joins TRBV19 to TRBJ2-5; TRBD2 matches 10 bases. Germline loops: CDR1 LNHDA, CDR2 SQIVND (reference sequence). The CDR3 is made up of 16 amino acids. With V trimmed by 5 bases and J by 1 base, 7 bases remained unmatched. The CDR3 DNA is TGTGCCAGTAGTCTCTCAGCGGGGGGGGCCCAAGAGACCCAGTACTTC. This encodes CASSLSAGGAQETQYF.

The V and J genes are TRBV28 and TRBJ1-6; no clear D gene. Deletions cut 6 bases from V and 4 bases from J, with 7 bases between. Germline V CDR1 and CDR2: MDHEN, SYDVKM. There are 13 residues in the CDR3. The CDR3 protein is CASSSGYNSPLHF. The CDR3 DNA follows: TGTGCCAGCAGCTCAGGTTATAATTCACCCCTCCACTTT.

This chain joins TRBV3-1 (or the pseudogene TRBV3-2) and TRBJ1-4; TRBD1 is a possible D gene (5 bases). Trimming removed 4 bases from V and 10 bases from J, with 10 bases in between. Per germline, CDR1 LGHDT and CDR2 YNNKEL (reference sequence). This CDR3 has 12 amino acids. In DNA form, the CDR3 reads TGTGCCAGCAGCCTCCTAGGGGTAAAACTGTTTTTT. It is translated as CASSLLGVKLFF.

The J gene is TRBJ2-3, the V gene TRBV4-1; 8 bases are a match to TRBD2. The trim removed 0 bases at V and 5 bases at J, leaving 4 bases unmatched. The CDR3 is 15 amino acids. The germline V gene has CDR1 MGHRA and CDR2 YSYEKL. CDR3 sequence: CASSQEQRGIDTQYF. The CDR3, as DNA: TGCGCCAGCAGCCAAGAACAGCGGGGGATAGATACGCAGTATTTT.